This T cell receptor (beta chain) was sequenced in a study of type 1 regulatory T cells (dated by TCRdb to about 2021). With regard to the full study: An in vitro protocol by which a Tr1-enriched, alloantigen-specific CD4 T cell product named T-allo10 was generated was characterized in the study. Patients with hematological malignancies who were receiving allogeneic hematopoietic stem cell transplantation were the group in which T-allo10 was being clinically evaluated. The research as a whole found: Compared with non-Tr1 cells, Tr1 cells had a TCR repertoire that was more restricted, a finding the study read as clonal expansion induced by alloantigen.

With respect to this clonotype: The antigen it recognizes is unknown. The sample holds no much larger clone one base away, and base qualities are not on file.

The CDR3 has 17 amino acids, counting the end cysteine and phenylalanine. Just CDR3 DNA is preserved here, 51 bases in frame from base 1. CDR1 and CDR2 (SGHVS, FQNEAQ) derive from the germline V gene. Compared with germline, V lacks 5 bases and J lacks 5 bases; bases without a gene match: 7. The data were produced on an Illumina MiSeq. TCRdb reanalyzed the raw reads on its own, using fastp at Q25 for trimming and MiXCR for clone calling, and kept in-frame beta chains. Duplicate CDR3 protein sequences are folded into a single record with the most common DNA and genes. In all, the sample holds tens of thousands of distinct CDR3 sequences, and 9% to 15% of those were seen once. The ten largest clones capture about 8.2% of the sample.

This clonotype originated in a human donor in good health. The chain is made from TRBV7-8 and TRBJ2-1; 15 middle bases align to TRBD2. Source material: cultured non-Tr1 T cells, either the whole culture or a sorted T cell fraction (not recorded which). This specimen's cell subset or site label, interpreted: non-Tr1 population from the T-allo10 product. CDR3 reads: CASSQGLAGGSHNEQFF. DNA sequence: TGTGCCAGCAGCCAAGGACTAGCGGGAGGGAGCCACAATGAGCAGTTCTTC.